What follows are 25 T cell receptor beta chains derived from one specimen sequenced in a study of shared clonotypes between healthy human individuals. Assay: immunoSEQ multiplex PCR; the TCRdb copy retains only in-frame clones and omits some. The sample consists of hundreds of thousands of clones, more than 95% of them appearing once. Source material: naive CD4+ T cells sorted from blood. Stated subset: CD45RA+ positively selected. The receptors stem from a woman in her twenties or thirties in good health.

The CDR3 loop reads CASNGDPGYEQYF. Written as DNA, the CDR3 is TGTGCCAGCAATGGGGACCCTGGTTACGAGCAGTACTTC. The chain employs TRBV2 and TRBJ2-7; D is possibly TRBD1 or TRBD2 (5 bases each). Trimming took off 7 bases at V and 4 bases at J, with 14 bases between the two ends. The germline V gene encodes CDR1 SNHLY and CDR2 FYNNEI. This CDR3 has 13 amino acids.

This clone was recorded only once. The chain carries TRBV29-1 and TRBJ1-2, with D maybe TRBD1 (6 bases). The CDR3 runs to 12 residues. The V gene's germline CDR1 is SQVTM and CDR2 ANQGSEA. V was clipped by 6 bases and J by 6 bases, with 14 bases between them. CDR3 amino acids: CSVGDISDGYTF. In DNA form, the CDR3 reads TGCAGCGTAGGGGACATCTCTGATGGCTACACCTTC.

This chain joins TRBV5-1 and TRBJ2-7; 7 nucleotides match TRBD1. Germline V gives CDR1 SGHRS, CDR2 YFSETQ. The CDR3 runs to 15 residues. J was trimmed by 3 bases and V by 5 bases; bases with no gene match: 11. As DNA, the CDR3 is TGCGCCAGCAGTTCCGCCGGGACAGCGAACTACGAGCAGTACTTC. Its protein product is CASSSAGTANYEQYF.

The CDR3 region is CASSRSDQPQHF. CDR3 coding DNA: TGTGCCAGCTCACGGTCCGATCAGCCCCAGCATTTT. The chain joins TRBV18 to TRBJ1-5; no firm D call. The CDR3 has 12 amino acids. Germline V lookup: CDR1 KGHSH, CDR2 LQKENI. V gave up 4 bases and J gave up 5 bases, with 6 bases separating them.

The V gene is TRBV4-2, the J gene TRBJ2-7, with TRBD2 matching over 8 bases. This CDR3 is 16 amino acids long. CDR1 and CDR2 from the germline V gene are LGHNA and YNFKEQ. Trimming at V came to 3 bases and at J to 0 bases, leaving 7 bases not matched to a gene. The DNA for the CDR3 is TGTGCCAGCAGCCACTCCCTAGCGGGTGGCTCCTACGAGCAGTACTTC. This sequence encodes CASSHSLAGGSYEQYF.

The chain uses TRBV2 and TRBJ2-7; 7 bases match TRBD2. CDR3 length: 13 residues. CDR1 and CDR2 (germline): SNHLY, FYNNEI. J was trimmed by 5 bases and V by 8 bases; bases with no gene match: 9. CDR3 residues: CASGYSGIHEQYF. The CDR3 coding sequence is TGTGCCAGCGGGTACAGCGGGATCCACGAGCAGTACTTC.

The genes are TRBV5-6 and TRBJ1-1, with D unclear. The V gene's germline CDR1 is SGHDT and CDR2 YYEEEE. CDR3 length: 11 residues. Trimming left V 3 bases short and J 1 base short, with 1 base between. The CDR3 sequence: CASSSNTEAFF. In nucleotides, the CDR3 is TGTGCCAGCAGCTCGAACACTGAAGCTTTCTTT.

The chain joins TRBV11-2 to TRBJ2-5; D call uncertain. V gave up 2 bases and J gave up 4 bases, with 11 bases separating them. The CDR3 extends over 14 amino acids. In germline, CDR1 is SGHAT, CDR2 FQNNGV. This CDR3 is CASSLSGSRETQYF. CDR3 sequence (DNA): TGTGCCAGCAGCTTATCTGGTAGCCGAGAGACCCAGTACTTC.

The V gene is TRBV23-1, the J gene TRBJ1-5; 9 positions match TRBD1. TRBV23-1 is known as an ORF, though its function is uncertain. This CDR3 contains 14 residues. The junction had 3 bases not matched to a gene; V was cut back by 3 bases and J by 6 bases. The CDR3 DNA is TGCGCCAGCAGTCACATACAGGGGGCTCAGCCCCAGCATTTT. It is translated as CASSHIQGAQPQHF.

The chain joins TRBV5-4 to TRBJ2-2; 7 bases are shared with TRBD2. The CDR3 has 15 residues. The V gene end was trimmed by 1 base and the J gene end by 5 bases; junction bases not matched to a gene: 5. Germline CDR1 SGHNT, CDR2 YYREEE (reference sequence). The CDR3 DNA reads as TGTGCCAGCAGCTTGTCCGCGGGAGTAACCGGGGAGCTGTTTTTT. This sequence encodes CASSLSAGVTGELFF.

The CDR3, as DNA: TGTGCCAGCAGCCCCGTCTCTAACTCACCCCTCCACTTT. Residues: CASSPVSNSPLHF. This chain joins TRBV11-2 and TRBJ1-6; D ambiguous. The V gene's germline CDR1 is SGHAT and CDR2 FQNNGV. The CDR3 consists of 13 residues. Trimming took off 5 bases at V and 10 bases at J, with 12 bases between the two ends.

The chain carries TRBV19 and TRBJ1-2; D possibly corresponds to TRBD1 (6 bases). Trimming stripped 7 bases from V and 3 bases from J, with 27 bases between. The CDR3 sequence is 18 residues long. The germline gives CDR1 LNHDA, CDR2 SQIVND (reference sequence). DNA for the CDR3: TGTGCCAGTAACCCAAGAGGCCGCGGGCAGGGGCTCGACTATGGCTACACCTTC. This gives the protein CASNPRGRGQGLDYGYTF.

In DNA, the CDR3 is TGTGCCATCACCAGGGACAGTTATAATTCACCCCTCCACTTT. Translation gives CAITRDSYNSPLHF. The rearrangement uses TRBV10-3 and TRBJ1-6; 7 bases agree with TRBD1. The V and J ends lost 7 bases and 4 bases, in that order; junction bases with no gene match: 4. CDR1 is ENHRY and CDR2 is SYGVKD in the germline V gene. The CDR3 is made up of 14 amino acids.

This chain connects TRBV5-5 to TRBJ2-7, with D unclear. This CDR3 is built from 16 residues. The germline V and J ends were trimmed by 4 bases and 2 bases, with 19 bases remaining between them. Germline CDR1 is SGHKS and CDR2 is YYEKEE (reference sequence). As DNA, the CDR3 is TGTGCCAGCAGCGGGCCGTGGGGAAAAAAGACCTACGAGCAGTACTTC. Its translation is CASSGPWGKKTYEQYF.

This clone has more than one count but fewer than ten. The CDR3 bases are TGTGCCAGCAGTTTTCGGGGCAATAGCAATCAGCCCCAGCATTTT. Translating gives CASSFRGNSNQPQHF. The rearrangement uses TRBV28 and TRBJ1-5; tentative D call: TRBD1 (5 bases). Germline V gene lookup returns CDR1 MDHEN and CDR2 SYDVKM. CDR3 length equals 15 residues. Trimming stripped 3 bases from V and 0 bases from J, with 9 bases between.

The chain links TRBV10-3 to TRBJ2-7, with 11 bases matching TRBD2. This CDR3 is 16 amino acids long. After removal of 8 bases from V and 2 bases from J, the junction contained 11 bases not matched to a gene. CDR1 and CDR2 (germline): ENHRY, SYGVKD. The DNA of the CDR3 is TGTGCCATCGGCCTGGGAGGGACTAGCGGAACCTACGAGCAGTACTTC. It codes for CAIGLGGTSGTYEQYF.

The chain couples TRBV6-5 to TRBJ2-2; D gene uncertain. Trimming left V 6 bases short and J 0 bases short, with 5 bases between. Germline lookup yields CDR1 MNHEY and CDR2 SVGAGI. This CDR3 is built from 13 residues. CDR3 DNA: TGTGCCAGCAGCCTCTCGAACACCGGGGAGCTGTTTTTT. Translated, it gives CASSLSNTGELFF.

The V and J genes are TRBV27 and TRBJ2-1; D is uncertain. The V end lost 7 bases, the J end lost 0 bases, and 4 bases lay between the germline ends. CDR3 length: 12 residues. CDR1 and CDR2 (germline): MNHEY, SMNVEV (reference sequence). This chain's CDR3 is CASTSSYNEQFF. CDR3 sequence (DNA): TGTGCCAGCACGAGCTCCTACAATGAGCAGTTCTTC.

The chain couples TRBV28 to TRBJ2-7, with a possible D match to TRBD1 (5 bases). The V gene's germline CDR1 is MDHEN and CDR2 SYDVKM. Between the trimmed V and J ends, which lost 6 bases and 6 bases, there was a span of 24 bases. This CDR3 is built from 16 residues. The CDR3 sequence is CASSSADSRANIEQYF. The CDR3 DNA is TGTGCCAGCAGCTCCGCCGACAGTCGGGCAAATATCGAGCAGTACTTC.

The genes are TRBV18 and TRBJ2-7, with D perhaps TRBD2 (6 bases). This CDR3 is built from 13 residues. Looked up from germline, CDR1 is KGHSH and CDR2 is LQKENI. V lost 4 bases, J lost 6 bases, and 13 bases lay in between. The CDR3 DNA is TGTGCCAGCTCACGGGGGGAATCTGGCGAGCAGTACTTC. This translates into CASSRGESGEQYF.

The V call is TRBV9, the J call TRBJ1-4; 7 bases match TRBD1. Germline CDR1 reads SGDLS; CDR2 reads YYNGEE. The V segment lost 4 bases and the J segment 3 bases; nucleotides outside the gene matches: 9. The CDR3 consists of 16 residues. The CDR3 spells CASSLEPGTANEKLFF. The CDR3 region has the DNA TGTGCCAGCAGCCTAGAACCCGGGACAGCTAATGAAAAACTGTTTTTT. The whole variable domain, filled in from reference TRBV9 and TRBJ1-4, reads DSGVTQTPKHLITATGQRVTLRCSPRSGDLSVYWYQQSLDQGLQFLIQYYNGEERAKGNILERFSAQQFPDLHSELNLSSLELGDSALYFCASSLEPGTANEKLFFGSGTQLSVL.

CDR3 amino acids: CASSVDLRGTEAFF. For the CDR3, the DNA is TGTGCCAGTAGTGTGGACTTACGGGGCACTGAAGCTTTCTTT. V is TRBV19 and J is TRBJ1-1; no clear D. Germline CDR1 and CDR2: LNHDA and SQIVND (reference sequence). V was cut by 5 bases and J by 4 bases, with 14 bases left in between. There are 14 residues in the CDR3.

The chain combines TRBV7-9 with TRBJ2-7, with D perhaps matching TRBD1 (5 bases). Trimming left V 5 bases short and J 5 bases short, with 16 bases between. CDR1 SEHNR and CDR2 FQNEAQ come from the germline V gene (reference sequence). The CDR3 sequence is 14 residues long. Here the CDR3 DNA reads TGTGCCAGCAGCCCCCAGGGTCCGGGCGACGAGCAGTACTTC. Translated, it gives CASSPQGPGDEQYF. Full variable domain (remainder filled in from reference TRBV7-9 and TRBJ2-7): DTGVSQNPRHKITKRGQNVTFRCDPISEHNRLYWYRQTLGQGPEFLTYFQNEAQLEKSRLLSDRFSAERPKGSFSTLEIQRTEQGDSAMYLCASSPQGPGDEQYFGPGTRLTVT.

There are a few counts of this clone. This chain links TRBV6-5 with TRBJ2-7; D unresolved. The CDR3 sequence is 11 residues long. Trimming took 8 bases from V and 4 from J, leaving 9 bases between them. The germline CDR1 and CDR2 sequences are MNHEY and SVGAGI. The CDR3 loop is CASESRYEQYF. CDR3 coding DNA: TGTGCCAGCGAGTCCAGATACGAGCAGTACTTC.

The DNA for the CDR3 is TGTGCCAGCGGTTTAGTATCTGGGGGAGGAAACACCATATATTTT. Amino acids: CASGLVSGGGNTIYF. The chain recombines TRBV6-6 with TRBJ1-3; TRBD1 is a possible D gene (5 bases). Trimming left V 8 bases short and J 4 bases short, with 18 bases between. CDR1 and CDR2 (germline): MNHNY, SVGAGI (reference sequence). The CDR3 runs 15 residues.